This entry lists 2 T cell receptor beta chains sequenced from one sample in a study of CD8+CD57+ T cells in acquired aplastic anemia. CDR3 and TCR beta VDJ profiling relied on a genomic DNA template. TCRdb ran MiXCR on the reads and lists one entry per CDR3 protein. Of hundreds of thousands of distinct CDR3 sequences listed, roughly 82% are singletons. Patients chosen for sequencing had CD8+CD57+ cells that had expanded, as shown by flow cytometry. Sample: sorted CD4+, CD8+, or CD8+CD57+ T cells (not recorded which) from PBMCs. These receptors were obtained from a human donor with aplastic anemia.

The CDR3 sequence is CASSLRDSILPSGNTIYF. The CDR3 bases are TGTGCCAGCAGCTTGCGGGACAGCATTCTTCCCTCTGGAAACACCATATATTTT. The gene calls are TRBV5-6 and TRBJ1-3; 7 bases map to TRBD1. There are 18 residues in the CDR3. The trim removed 1 base at V and 0 bases at J, leaving 10 bases unmatched. CDR1 and CDR2 from the germline V gene are SGHDT and YYEEEE.

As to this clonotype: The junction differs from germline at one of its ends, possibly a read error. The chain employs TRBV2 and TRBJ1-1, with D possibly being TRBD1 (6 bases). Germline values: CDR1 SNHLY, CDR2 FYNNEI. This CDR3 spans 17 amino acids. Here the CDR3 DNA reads TGTGCCAGCGGGGGGGGGGGCACAGATACGCAGAATTTTGACCCAGGCTTT. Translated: CASGGGGTDTQNFDPGF.